One and the same sample provided the 16 T cell receptor beta chains below, sequenced in a study of blood T cell repertoires in COVID-19. TCRdb's copy holds only in-frame clones and misses some; the assay was immunoSEQ multiplex PCR. The sample holds about 170,000 clones, 88% seen once. Material: peripheral blood. The receptors here all came from a man over 45 who had recovered from COVID-19.

The gene calls are TRBV19 and TRBJ2-2; TRBD1 is a possible D gene (5 bases). V was cut by 7 bases and J by 1 base, with 10 bases left in between. There are 14 residues in the CDR3. Looked up from germline, CDR1 is LNHDA and CDR2 is SQIVND (reference sequence). CDR3 nucleotides: TGTGCCAGTACCCCGACAGTGAACACCGGGGAGCTGTTTTTT. Encoded protein: CASTPTVNTGELFF.

The genes are TRBV6-1 and TRBJ2-7; TRBD1 aligns across 11 bases. The CDR3 sequence is 16 residues long. Losses at the gene ends were 4 bases for V and 3 bases for J; bases not matched to a gene: 8. Germline lookup yields CDR1 MNHNS and CDR2 SASEGT. The CDR3 nucleotides are TGTGCCAGCAGTGGTACGGGACAGGGGGTTTTCTACGAGCAGTACTTC. It translates to CASSGTGQGVFYEQYF.

V and J are TRBV7-8 and TRBJ2-5, with 8 bases aligning to TRBD2. J was trimmed by 5 bases and V by 5 bases; bases with no gene match: 16. There are 17 residues in the CDR3. Germline CDR1 is SGHVS and CDR2 is FQNEAQ. The CDR3 sequence: CASSPRNSGAPIETQYF. The CDR3 DNA follows: TGTGCCAGCAGCCCCCGGAATAGCGGGGCGCCTATCGAGACCCAGTACTTC.

The chain joins TRBV7-7 to TRBJ2-5, with D possibly matching TRBD2 (6 bases). This CDR3 spans 15 amino acids. CDR1 is SSHAT, CDR2 FNYEAQ, per germline (reference sequence). V was shortened by 2 bases and J by 4 bases, with 14 bases between the two germline ends. CDR3 nucleotide sequence: TGTGCCAGCAGCTTAATGACGGGAGCGGGAGAGACCCAGTACTTC. This codes for CASSLMTGAGETQYF.

This clone is a singleton in its sample. The chain joins TRBV6-5 to TRBJ2-7; the match to TRBD1 covers 7 bases. Germline V lookup: CDR1 MNHEY, CDR2 SVGAGI. The CDR3 is 15 residues long. After removal of 6 bases from V and 7 bases from J, the junction contained 15 bases not matched to a gene. The CDR3 bases are TGTGCCAGCAGGGGAACCAAGGGGGCAGGGCGGGAGCAGTACTTC. Protein: CASRGTKGAGREQYF.

CDR3 in amino acids: CSASRTGREQFF. CDR3 nucleotide sequence: TGCAGTGCTAGTCGTACAGGGAGAGAGCAGTTCTTC. This sequence joins TRBV20-1 and TRBJ2-1; D might be TRBD1 (6 bases). Germline V lookup: CDR1 DFQATT, CDR2 SNEGSKA (reference sequence). The CDR3 length is 12 residues. V was clipped by 3 bases and J by 10 bases, with 13 bases between them.

This chain joins TRBV7-9 and TRBJ2-3; D is perhaps TRBD1 (6 bases). This CDR3 has 15 residues. In germline, CDR1 is SEHNR, CDR2 FQNEAQ (reference sequence). V dropped 2 bases and J dropped 4 bases, with 13 bases sitting between them. This CDR3 is CASSLPPGTSDTQYF. CDR3 coding DNA: TGTGCCAGCAGCTTACCGCCAGGGACATCAGATACGCAGTATTTT.

The V call is TRBV19, the J call TRBJ2-2; maybe TRBD1 (6 bases). Deletions cut 5 bases from V and 3 bases from J, with 13 bases between. This CDR3 contains 15 residues. CDR1 and CDR2 (germline): LNHDA, SQIVND (reference sequence). Here the CDR3 reads CASSAGDVYTGELFF. CDR3 coding DNA: TGTGCCAGTAGTGCAGGGGACGTTTACACCGGGGAGCTGTTTTTT.

The CDR3 DNA sequence: TGTGCCAGCAGGCTGGGACTTCTCGGCACAGATACGCAGTATTTT. Its protein product is CASRLGLLGTDTQYF. V and J are TRBV6-5 and TRBJ2-3; tentative D call: TRBD2 (6 bases). The length of the CDR3 is 15 residues. Germline CDR1 is MNHEY and CDR2 is SVGAGI. Deletions cut 6 bases from V and 1 base from J, with 14 bases between.

The V call is TRBV20-1, the J call TRBJ2-4; 11 positions match TRBD2. Unmatched junction bases numbered 7, after V lost 3 bases and J lost 0 bases. The CDR3 has 17 residues. Germline CDR1 DFQATT, CDR2 SNEGSKA (reference sequence). The CDR3 DNA reads TGCAGTGCTAGTCGACTACTAGCGGGGGTAGCCAAAAACATTCAGTACTTC. Amino acids: CSASRLLAGVAKNIQYF.

The genes are TRBV9 and TRBJ2-2, with TRBD1 matching 8 bases. The CDR3 contains 18 residues. V lost 3 bases and J lost 0; bases outside the gene matches: 10. From germline, CDR1 is SGDLS and CDR2 YYNGEE. The CDR3 reads CASSGDIGTGSNTGELFF. Here the CDR3 DNA reads TGTGCCAGCAGCGGAGACATAGGGACAGGTTCGAACACCGGGGAGCTGTTTTTT.

The table lists this clone with a count of one. V usage is TRBV6-2 or TRBV6-3 and J usage is TRBJ1-5, with a tentative D call TRBD1 (6 bases). The CDR3 is made up of 17 amino acids. Trimming cost V 2 bases and J 2 bases, with 16 bases left between them. Germline V CDR1 and CDR2: MNHEY, SVGEGT. The CDR3 sequence is CASSYTGTIFGNQPQHF. The CDR3 DNA reads as TGTGCCAGCAGTTACACGGGGACAATCTTCGGCAATCAGCCCCAGCATTTT.

As concerns this clone: The same CDR3 also results from other DNA sequences found in this sample. This rearrangement joins TRBV5-1 to TRBJ2-5; D perhaps matches TRBD2 (5 bases). The germline V and J ends were trimmed by 0 bases and 1 base, with 7 bases remaining between them. Looked up from germline, CDR1 is SGHRS and CDR2 is YFSETQ. This CDR3 is built from 14 residues. The CDR3 DNA is TGCGCCAGCAGCTTGGTAGGAGGCCAAGAGACCCAGTACTTC. The encoded protein is CASSLVGGQETQYF.

The chain combines TRBV6-6 with TRBJ1-2, with TRBD1 as a possible D gene (5 bases). Per germline, CDR1 MNHNY and CDR2 SVGAGI (reference sequence). The CDR3 spans 15 residues. Trimming pared 8 bases from V and 4 bases from J, leaving 20 bases between. The CDR3 DNA sequence: TGTGCCAGCCACCCCCCAGGGCCCCGTGGCTATGGCTACACCTTC. Its translation: CASHPPGPRGYGYTF.

As regards this clone: Germline is not matched at one junction end, which may reflect a read error. The rearrangement uses TRBV7-9 and TRBJ1-1; TRBD1 aligns across 7 bases. The CDR3 runs 11 residues. In germline, CDR1 is SEHNR, CDR2 FQNEAQ (reference sequence). CDR3 region: CASSPGQEFSF. The DNA for the CDR3 is TGTGCCAGCAGTCCAGGACAGGAGTTCTCCTTT.

The chain employs TRBV4-3 and TRBJ2-3; TRBD2 matches at 10 bases. Germline trimming cut 0 bases from V and 1 base from J; bases unmatched to any gene: 1. Germline values: CDR1 LGHNA, CDR2 YSLEER. The CDR3 extends over 16 amino acids. The CDR3 here is CASSQDGTSGTDTQYF. The CDR3 coding sequence is TGCGCCAGCAGCCAAGATGGGACTAGCGGCACAGATACGCAGTATTTT.